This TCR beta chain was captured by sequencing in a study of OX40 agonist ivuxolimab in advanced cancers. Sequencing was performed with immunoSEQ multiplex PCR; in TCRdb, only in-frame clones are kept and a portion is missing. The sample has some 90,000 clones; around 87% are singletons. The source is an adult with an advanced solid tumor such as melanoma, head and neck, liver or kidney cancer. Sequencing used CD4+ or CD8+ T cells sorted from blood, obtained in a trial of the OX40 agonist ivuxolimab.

CDR3 sequence: CASSLVGGNEQFF. CDR3 nucleotide sequence: TGCGCCAGCAGCTTGGTCGGCGGAAATGAGCAGTTCTTC. This chain joins TRBV5-1 and TRBJ2-1; the D is unclear. V lost 0 bases and J lost 7, with 8 bases in between. This CDR3 contains 13 residues. The germline gives CDR1 SGHRS, CDR2 YFSETQ.